The clone carrying this T cell receptor beta chain was found once. Its antigen is unknown. The sample originates from a study of T cell responses to AZD1222 COVID-19 vaccine. Study outcomes and limitations: Compared with day 0, the breadth and depth of the Spike-specific TCR repertoire rose significantly after two doses of AZD1222.

The length of the CDR3 is 14 residues. From germline, CDR1 is MRHNA and CDR2 SNTAGT. The V end lost 6 bases, the J end lost 8 bases, and 17 bases lay between the germline ends. Measured with immunoSEQ multiplex PCR; TCRdb has only the in-frame clones, and not every one. The sample gives about 120,000 clones, roughly 90% of which show up once; approximately 7.9% is in the top ten. This TCR was recovered from an adult who received the AZD1222 COVID-19 vaccine. The chain carries TRBV6-4 and TRBJ2-1; possibly TRBD2 for D (6 bases). The sequences come from peripheral blood, collected 28 days after the second AZD1222 dose. The chain's CDR3 is CASSGTPGVDEQFF. DNA of the CDR3: TGTGCCAGCAGCGGGACTCCGGGGGTTGATGAGCAGTTCTTC.